The following is a T cell receptor beta chain sequence with its context. The sample originates from a study of blood T cell repertoires in COVID-19. About the study: Sites in the United States, Italy and Spain provided acute and convalescent COVID-19 samples. PBMCs, B-cell-depleted T cells, or T cells provided the cDNA or gDNA that made up the material.

The study assigned cohorts using participant-reported clinical history. As originally analysed: Estimation of nucleated cell counts was performed using reference gene primer amplification. Some clones are missing from TCRdb's copy, which holds only in-frame ones; the method was immunoSEQ multiplex PCR. The V and J calls and clone size come from that table; D and trimming were worked out from the DNA. Altogether hundreds of thousands of clones are present, just over 85% being singletons, with the ten largest covering more than 1.5%. J gave up 11 bases and V 4 bases, and 13 bases lay outside the gene matches. The CDR3 is 15 amino acids. Germline V gives CDR1 LNHDA, CDR2 SQIVND (reference sequence).

The TCR originated in a man aged 40-55 years who had recovered from COVID-19. Material: PBMCs or T cells enriched from blood (not recorded which). The chain recombines TRBV19 with TRBJ1-4; 7 bases map to TRBD1. The DNA of the CDR3 is TGTGCCAGTAGTACCCCGGGACAGCCCATCGGGAAACTGTTTTTT. Residues: CASSTPGQPIGKLFF. The entire variable domain, with the rest obtained from reference TRBV19 and TRBJ1-4, is as follows: DGGITQSPKYLFRKEGQNVTLSCEQNLNHDAMYWYRQDPGQGLRLIYYSQIVNDFQKGDIAEGYSVSREKKESFPLTVTSAQKNPTAFYLCASSTPGQPIGKLFFGSGTQLSVL.